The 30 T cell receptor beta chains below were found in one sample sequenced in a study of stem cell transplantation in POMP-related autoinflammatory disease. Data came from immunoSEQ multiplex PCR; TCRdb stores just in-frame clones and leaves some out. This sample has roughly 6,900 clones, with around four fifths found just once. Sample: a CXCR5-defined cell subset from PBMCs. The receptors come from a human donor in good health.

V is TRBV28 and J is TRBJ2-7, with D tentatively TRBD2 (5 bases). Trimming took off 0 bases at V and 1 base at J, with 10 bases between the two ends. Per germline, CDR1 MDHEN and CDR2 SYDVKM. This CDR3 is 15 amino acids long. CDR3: CASSLWRAASYEQYF. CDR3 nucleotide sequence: TGTGCCAGCAGTTTATGGAGGGCAGCGTCCTACGAGCAGTACTTC.

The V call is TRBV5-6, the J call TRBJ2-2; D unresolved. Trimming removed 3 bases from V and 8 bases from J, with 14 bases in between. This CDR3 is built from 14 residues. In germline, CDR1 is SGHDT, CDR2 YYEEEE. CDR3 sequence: CASSSTNAGGELFF. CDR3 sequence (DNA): TGTGCCAGCAGCTCAACCAACGCCGGGGGGGAGCTGTTTTTT. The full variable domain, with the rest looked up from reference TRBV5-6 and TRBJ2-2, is DAGVTQSPTHLIKTRGQQVTLRCSPKSGHDTVSWYQQALGQGPQFIFQYYEEEERQRGNFPDRFSGHQFPNYSSELNVNALLLGDSALYLCASSSTNAGGELFFGEGSRLTVL.

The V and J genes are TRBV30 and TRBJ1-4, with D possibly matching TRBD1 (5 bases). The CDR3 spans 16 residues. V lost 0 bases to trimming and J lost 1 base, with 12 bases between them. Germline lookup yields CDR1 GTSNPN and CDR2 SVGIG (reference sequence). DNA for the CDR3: TGTGCCTGGAGTGTTTGGGGGGGGAGAACTAATGAAAAACTGTTTTTT. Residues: CAWSVWGGRTNEKLFF.

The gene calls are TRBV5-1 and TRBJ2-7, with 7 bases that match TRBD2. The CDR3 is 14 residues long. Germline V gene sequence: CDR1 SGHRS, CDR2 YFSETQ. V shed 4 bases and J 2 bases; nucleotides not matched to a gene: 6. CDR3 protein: CASSPRDYPYEQYF. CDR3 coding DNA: TGCGCCAGCAGCCCCCGGGACTACCCCTACGAGCAGTACTTC.

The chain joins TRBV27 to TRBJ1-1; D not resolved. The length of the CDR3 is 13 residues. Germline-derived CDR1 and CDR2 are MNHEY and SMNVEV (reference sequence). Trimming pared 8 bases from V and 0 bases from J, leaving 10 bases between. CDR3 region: CASRRGVNTEAFF. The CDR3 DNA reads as TGTGCCAGCCGGCGCGGTGTGAACACTGAAGCTTTCTTT.

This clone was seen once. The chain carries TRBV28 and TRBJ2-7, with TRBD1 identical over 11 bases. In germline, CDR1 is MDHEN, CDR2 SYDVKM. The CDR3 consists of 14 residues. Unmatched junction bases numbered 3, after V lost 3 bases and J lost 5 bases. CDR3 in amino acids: CASSFRDRGDEQYF. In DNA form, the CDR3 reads TGTGCCAGCAGTTTTCGGGACAGGGGGGACGAGCAGTACTTC.

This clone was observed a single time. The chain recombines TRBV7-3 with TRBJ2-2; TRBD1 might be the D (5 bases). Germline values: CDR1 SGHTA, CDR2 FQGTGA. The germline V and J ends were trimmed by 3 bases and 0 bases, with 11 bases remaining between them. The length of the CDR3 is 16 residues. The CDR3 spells CASSFLAGTNTGELFF. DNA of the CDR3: TGTGCCAGCAGCTTTTTGGCAGGGACGAACACCGGGGAGCTGTTTTTT. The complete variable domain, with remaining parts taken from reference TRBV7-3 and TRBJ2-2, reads GAGVSQTPSNKVTEKGKYVELRCDPISGHTALYWYRQSLGQGPEFLIYFQGTGAADDSGLPNDRFFAVRPEGSVSTLKIQRTERGDSAVYLCASSFLAGTNTGELFFGEGSRLTVL.

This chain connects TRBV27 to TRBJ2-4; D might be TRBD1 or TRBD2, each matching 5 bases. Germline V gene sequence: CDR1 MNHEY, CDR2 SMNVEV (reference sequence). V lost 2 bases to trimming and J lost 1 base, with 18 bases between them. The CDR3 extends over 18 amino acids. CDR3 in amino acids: CASSLGVGDPRAKNIQYF. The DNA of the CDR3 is TGTGCCAGCAGTTTAGGTGTAGGGGACCCCCGGGCCAAAAACATTCAGTACTTC.

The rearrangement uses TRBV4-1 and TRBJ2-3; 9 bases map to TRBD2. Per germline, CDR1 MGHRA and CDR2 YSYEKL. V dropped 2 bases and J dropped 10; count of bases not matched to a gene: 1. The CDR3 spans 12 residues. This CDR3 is CASSQLAGSQYF. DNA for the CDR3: TGCGCCAGCAGCCAACTAGCGGGGTCGCAGTATTTT.

In DNA, the CDR3 is TGTGCCTGGAGTAAGCAGAACAATCAGCCCCAGCATTTT. Translation gives CAWSKQNNQPQHF. V is TRBV30 and J is TRBJ1-5; unclear D gene. Deletions cut 2 bases from V and 3 bases from J, with 8 bases between. The CDR3 sequence is 13 residues long. The germline gives CDR1 GTSNPN, CDR2 SVGIG (reference sequence).

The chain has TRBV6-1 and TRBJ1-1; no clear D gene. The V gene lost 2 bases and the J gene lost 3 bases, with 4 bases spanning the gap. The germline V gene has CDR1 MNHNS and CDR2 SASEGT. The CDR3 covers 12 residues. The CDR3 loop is CASSESDTEAFF. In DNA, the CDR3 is TGTGCCAGCAGTGAATCCGACACTGAAGCTTTCTTT.

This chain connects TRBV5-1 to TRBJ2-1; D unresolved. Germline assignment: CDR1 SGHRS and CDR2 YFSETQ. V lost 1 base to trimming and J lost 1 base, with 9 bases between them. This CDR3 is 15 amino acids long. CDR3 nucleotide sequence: TGCGCCAGCAGCTTGAATGTCAGGTCCTACAATGAGCAGTTCTTC. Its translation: CASSLNVRSYNEQFF.

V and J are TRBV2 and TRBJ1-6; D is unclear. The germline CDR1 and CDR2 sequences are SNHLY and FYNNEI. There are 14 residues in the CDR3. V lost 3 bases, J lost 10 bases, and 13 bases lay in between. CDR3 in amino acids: CASSDGGLRSPLHF. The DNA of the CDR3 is TGTGCCAGCAGTGACGGCGGCCTGAGGTCACCCCTCCACTTT.

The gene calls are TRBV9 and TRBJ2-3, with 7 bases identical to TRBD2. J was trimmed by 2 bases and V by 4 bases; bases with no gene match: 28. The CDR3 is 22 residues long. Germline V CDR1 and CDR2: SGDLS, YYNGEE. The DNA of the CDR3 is TGTGCCAGCAGCTCACCTACTAGGGAGGGGCGGGGTAAGACGACCCACACAGATACGCAGTATTTT. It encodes CASSSPTREGRGKTTHTDTQYF.

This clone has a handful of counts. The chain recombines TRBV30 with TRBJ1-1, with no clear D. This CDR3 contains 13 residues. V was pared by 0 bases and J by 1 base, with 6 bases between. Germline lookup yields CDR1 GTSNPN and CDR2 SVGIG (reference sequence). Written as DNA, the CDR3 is TGTGCCTGGAGTGTACGATGGAACACTGAAGCTTTCTTT. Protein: CAWSVRWNTEAFF.

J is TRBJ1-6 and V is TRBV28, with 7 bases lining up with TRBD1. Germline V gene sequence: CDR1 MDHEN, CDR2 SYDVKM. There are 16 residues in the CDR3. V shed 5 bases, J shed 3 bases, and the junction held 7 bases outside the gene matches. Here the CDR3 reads CASSPSQGIYNSPLHF. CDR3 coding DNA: TGTGCCAGCAGTCCTTCACAGGGGATCTATAATTCACCCCTCCACTTT. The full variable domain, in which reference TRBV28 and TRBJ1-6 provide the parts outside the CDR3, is DVKVTQSSRYLVKRTGEKVFLECVQDMDHENMFWYRQDPGLGLRLIYFSYDVKMKEKGDIPEGYSVSREKKERFSLILESASTNQTSMYLCASSPSQGIYNSPLHFGNGTRLTVT.

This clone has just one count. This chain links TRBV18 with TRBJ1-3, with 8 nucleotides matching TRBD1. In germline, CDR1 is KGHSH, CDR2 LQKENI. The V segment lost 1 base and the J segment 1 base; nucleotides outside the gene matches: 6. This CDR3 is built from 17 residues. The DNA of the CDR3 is TGTGCCAGCTCACCACGGGCAGGGGGCTATTCTGGAAACACCATATATTTT. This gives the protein CASSPRAGGYSGNTIYF.

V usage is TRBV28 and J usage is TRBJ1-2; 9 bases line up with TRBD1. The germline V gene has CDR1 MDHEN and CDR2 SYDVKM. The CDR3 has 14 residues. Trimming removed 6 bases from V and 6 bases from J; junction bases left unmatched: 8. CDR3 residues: CASRSNRGQNGYTF. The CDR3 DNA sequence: TGTGCCAGCAGATCGAACAGGGGGCAGAATGGCTACACCTTC.

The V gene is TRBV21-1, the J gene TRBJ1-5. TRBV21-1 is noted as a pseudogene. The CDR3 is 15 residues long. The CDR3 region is CASRRTGVGNQPQHF. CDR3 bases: TGTGCCAGCAGAAGGACCGGTGTAGGCAATCAGCCCCAGCATTTT.

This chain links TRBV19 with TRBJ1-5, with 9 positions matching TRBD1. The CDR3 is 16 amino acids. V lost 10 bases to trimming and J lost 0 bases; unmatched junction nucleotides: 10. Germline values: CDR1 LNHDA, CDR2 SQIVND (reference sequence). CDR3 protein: CATAGQGRYSNQPQHF. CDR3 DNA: TGTGCCACAGCGGGACAGGGTCGTTATAGCAATCAGCCCCAGCATTTT.

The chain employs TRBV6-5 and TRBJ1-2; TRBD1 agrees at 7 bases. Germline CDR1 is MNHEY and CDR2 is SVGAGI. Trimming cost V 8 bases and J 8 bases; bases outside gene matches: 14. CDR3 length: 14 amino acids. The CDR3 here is CASLDSDRAYGYTF. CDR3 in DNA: TGTGCCAGCCTCGACAGCGACAGGGCATACGGCTACACCTTC.

The CDR3 loop reads CASSLKGSYEQYF. The CDR3 DNA is TGCGCCAGCAGCTTAAAGGGAAGCTACGAGCAGTACTTC. This chain connects TRBV5-1 to TRBJ2-7; D not resolved. Per the germline V gene, CDR1 is SGHRS and CDR2 is YFSETQ. The CDR3 is 13 amino acids. The V gene lost 2 bases and the J gene lost 3 bases, with 9 bases spanning the gap.

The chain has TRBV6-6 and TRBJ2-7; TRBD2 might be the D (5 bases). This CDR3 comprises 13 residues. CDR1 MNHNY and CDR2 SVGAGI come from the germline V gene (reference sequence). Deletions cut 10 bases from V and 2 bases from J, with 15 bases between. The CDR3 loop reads CATSVGMAYEQYF. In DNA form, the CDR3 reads TGTGCCACCTCAGTCGGGATGGCCTACGAGCAGTACTTC.

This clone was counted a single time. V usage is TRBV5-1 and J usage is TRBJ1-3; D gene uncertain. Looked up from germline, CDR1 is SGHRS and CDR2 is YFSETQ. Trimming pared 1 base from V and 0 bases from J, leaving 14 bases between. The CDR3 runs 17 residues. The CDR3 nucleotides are TGCGCCAGCAGCTTGCTCACGGCCCCGGGCTCTGGAAACACCATATATTTT. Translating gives CASSLLTAPGSGNTIYF.

The CDR3 coding sequence is TGTGCCAGCAGCTCGGACACCTACCAAGAGACCCAGTACTTC. It specifies CASSSDTYQETQYF. This rearrangement joins TRBV11-2 to TRBJ2-5, with TRBD1 as a possible D gene (5 bases). This CDR3 contains 14 residues. Germline V gene lookup returns CDR1 SGHAT and CDR2 FQNNGV. Deletions cut 4 bases from V and 0 bases from J, with 9 bases between. The complete variable domain, with remaining parts taken from reference TRBV11-2 and TRBJ2-5, reads EAGVAQSPRYKIIEKRQSVAFWCNPISGHATLYWYQQILGQGPKLLIQFQNNGVVDDSQLPKDRFSAERLKGVDSTLKIQPAKLEDSAVYLCASSSDTYQETQYFGPGTRLLVL.

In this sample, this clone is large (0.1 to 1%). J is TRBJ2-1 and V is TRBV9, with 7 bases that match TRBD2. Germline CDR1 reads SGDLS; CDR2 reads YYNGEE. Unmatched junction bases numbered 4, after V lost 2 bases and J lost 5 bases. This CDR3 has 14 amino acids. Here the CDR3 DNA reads TGTGCCAGCAGCGTTATGAGCGGGGACAATGAGCAGTTCTTC. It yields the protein CASSVMSGDNEQFF. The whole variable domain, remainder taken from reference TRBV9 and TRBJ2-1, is DSGVTQTPKHLITATGQRVTLRCSPRSGDLSVYWYQQSLDQGLQFLIQYYNGEERAKGNILERFSAQQFPDLHSELNLSSLELGDSALYFCASSVMSGDNEQFFGPGTRLTVL.

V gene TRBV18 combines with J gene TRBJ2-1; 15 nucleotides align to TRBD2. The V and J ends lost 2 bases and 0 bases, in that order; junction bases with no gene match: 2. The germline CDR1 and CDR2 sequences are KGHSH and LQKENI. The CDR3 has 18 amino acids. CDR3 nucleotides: TGTGCCAGCTCACCAGGGACTAGCGGGGGGAGCTCCTACAATGAGCAGTTCTTC. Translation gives CASSPGTSGGSSYNEQFF.

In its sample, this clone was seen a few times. CDR3 sequence: CSVEGLLTDTQYF. Written as DNA, the CDR3 is TGCAGCGTTGAGGGTTTACTCACAGATACGCAGTATTTT. The chain carries TRBV29-1 and TRBJ2-3; D is uncertain. There are 13 residues in the CDR3. Trimming left V 3 bases short and J 2 bases short, with 9 bases between. From germline, CDR1 is SQVTM and CDR2 ANQGSEA.

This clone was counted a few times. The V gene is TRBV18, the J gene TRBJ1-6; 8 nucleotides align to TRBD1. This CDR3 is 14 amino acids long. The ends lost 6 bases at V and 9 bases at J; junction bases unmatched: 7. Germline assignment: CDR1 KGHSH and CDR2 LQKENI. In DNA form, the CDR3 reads TGTGCCAGCTCCCGGGACAGGTCACGTTCACCCCTCCACTTT. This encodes CASSRDRSRSPLHF.

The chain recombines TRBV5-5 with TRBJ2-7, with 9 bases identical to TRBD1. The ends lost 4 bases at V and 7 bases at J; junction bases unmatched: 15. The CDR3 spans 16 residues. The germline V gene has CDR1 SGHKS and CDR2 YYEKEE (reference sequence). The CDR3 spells CASSAQTGGVAGEQYF. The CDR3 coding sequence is TGTGCCAGCAGCGCCCAAACAGGGGGCGTCGCTGGGGAGCAGTACTTC.